This TCR beta chain was profiled in a study of spatial heterogeneity in lung cancer (dated by TCRdb to the late 2010s). Describing the broader study: Beta-chain transcripts were consistently detected in greater numbers than alpha-chain transcripts, which likely reflected higher beta-chain transcript abundance. At surgery, both alpha and beta chains were TCR-sequenced in approximately 210 tumor regions, fewer than 65 matched nontumor lung samples and around 50 PBMC samples. TCR transcript counts in tumor regions correlated strongly with a T cell transcriptional module score from matched bulk RNA-seq. TCR repertoire features were related to nonsynonymous mutation counts determined by whole-exome sequencing of tumor tissue. In non-small cell lung cancer, the study quantitatively compared TCR alpha and beta repertoires across several tumor regions, matched nontumor lung, and blood. In the raw uncorrected reads, each unique combination of TCR and UMI appeared on average more than ten times. On the study overall, not on this receptor specifically: The count of ubiquitous expanded TCRs correlated with the count of ubiquitous nonsynonymous mutations, and the count of regional expanded TCRs correlated with the count of regional nonsynonymous mutations. The number of expanded intratumoral alpha and beta TCRs correlated with the tumor nonsynonymous mutation count. Additional single-cell paired TCR alpha and beta sequencing was considered necessary to confirm, at a functional level, the hypothesis that regional TCRs recognize regional mutations. TCR-seq coverage of tumor T cells was estimated at only around 7% for alpha chains and around 13% for beta chains.

Remarks on this clonotype: It has no known antigen specificity. No qualities accompany the bases; no much larger clone lies one base away.

The sample's time point label, in plain terms: sample taken at primary tumor resection. The donors were 70 or so patients from the lung TRACERx cohort who had early-stage, untreated non-small cell lung cancer. For TCR sequencing, whole RNA was extracted from tumor and nontumor lung tissue, or from cryopreserved PBMC samples, and no cell sorting was done. A patient was chosen for TCR sequencing only when enough RNA was available from at least two tumor regions. Before selection, tumor and adjacent nontumor lung specimens were reviewed by a lung pathologist. The CDR3 spans 13 residues, from the cysteine through the phenylalanine. Only the CDR3 region is kept as DNA, spanning 39 bases read in frame from base 1. In the germline V gene (reference sequence), CDR1 corresponds to WNHNN and CDR2 to SYGVQD. The trim is 2 bases for V and 4 bases for J, with a gap of 6 bases between the germline ends. Preparation of the library involved 5' RACE. Sequencing instrument: NextSeq 500. To allow correction of PCR and sequencing errors, the TCR library protocol tagged every TCR cDNA molecule with a unique molecular identifier. The paper's processing steps were these. TCR identification, UMI-based error correction and CDR3 extraction were performed with Decombinator tools. TCRs above a frequency of 2 per 1,000, corresponding to the top 1% of the tumor frequency distribution, were defined as expanded. Expanded tumor TCRs statistically deemed absent (corrected P<0.05) from at least one tumor region were classed as regional, and all other expanded tumor TCRs were classed as ubiquitous. Each repertoire was subsampled 100 times to 5,000 TCRs, after which Renyi diversity was computed with the R vegan package. To build CDR3 similarity networks, amino acid triplet string-kernel similarity was used, and CDR3s were connected when their pairwise similarity was above 0.82. TCRdb reprocessed the public reads (quality trimming at Q25 with fastp, clone calling with MiXCR) and kept in-frame beta chains. Rows are combined by CDR3 protein, so each entry shows the most common genes and DNA. These V and J calls derive from TCRdb rather than the authors' analysis. The sample records 8,500 to 13,000 distinct CDR3 sequences, approximately 11% of which are singletons. Roughly 40% of the sample lies in the top ten.

This TCR was sampled from a male donor with early-stage non-small cell lung cancer. The sequencing used lung tumor tissue, collected at surgery. The rearrangement joined TRBV10-1 to TRBJ2-1, with an unclear D gene assignment. The bases read TGCGCCAGCAGTGAGACCCGATACAATGAGCAGTTCTTC. Translated, this gives CASSETRYNEQFF.